These 3 T cell receptor beta chains came from one sample sequenced in a study of T cells after yellow fever vaccination. From the 5' RACE reads, TCRdb called clonotypes with MiXCR, one entry per CDR3 protein. The sample includes 300,000 to 400,000 distinct CDR3 sequences, over 8% of them seen just once. Material: PBMCs, obtained on the day of the first yellow fever vaccination. All receptors come from a man between 18 and 35 years old who received the YFV17D yellow fever vaccine.

The chain carries TRBV15 and TRBJ1-4, with D unresolved. The CDR3 covers 14 residues. V gave up 5 bases and J gave up 8 bases, with 15 bases separating them. Per the germline V gene, CDR1 is LNHNV and CDR2 is YYDKDF (reference sequence). The CDR3 spells CATSLLSGREKLFF. CDR3 coding DNA: TGTGCCACCAGCCTCTTGAGTGGGAGAGAAAAACTGTTTTTT.

This clonotype has ten or more counts. This chain connects TRBV18 to TRBJ2-7; no reliable D call. Germline CDR1 reads KGHSH; CDR2 reads LQKENI. The CDR3 is 13 residues long. V was trimmed by 0 bases and J by 4 bases, leaving 7 bases between them. Written as DNA, the CDR3 is TGTGCCAGCTCACCACCATCTGATTACGAGCAGTACGTC. This encodes CASSPPSDYEQYV.

This chain links TRBV15 with TRBJ2-2; the D gene is possibly TRBD2 (7 bases). CDR1 LNHNV and CDR2 YYDKDF come from the germline V gene (reference sequence). The CDR3 has 16 residues. Trimming took 3 bases from V and 6 from J, leaving 17 bases between them. The CDR3 loop reads CATSSYRVAGAGELFF. CDR3 nucleotides: TGTGCCACCAGCAGCTACAGGGTGGCGGGGGCCGGGGAGCTGTTTTTT.